The text below deals with one TCR beta chain. This sample was taken from a study of blood T cells in healthy people across ages. The CDR3 has 16 residues. V was trimmed by 0 bases and J by 1 base, leaving 7 bases between them. CDR1 is LGHNA, CDR2 YSLEER, per germline. A J-beta primer mix and a sample-barcoded 5' primer were used in a second PCR of roughly 6 to 11 cycles. Every cDNA was tagged by a template-switch adaptor with 12 random nucleotides. TCRdb processed the 5' RACE reads anew with MiXCR; each CDR3 protein has one entry. The sample consists of approximately 1,700,000 distinct CDR3 sequences, about two fifths of them appearing once.

This sequence joins TRBV4-3 and TRBJ1-6; D is ambiguous. The receptor comes from a human donor in good health. The sample was blood. The CDR3 DNA reads TGCGCCAGCAGCCAAGATTGGGGTTCCTATAATTCACCCCTCCACTTT. This codes for CASSQDWGSYNSPLHF.